The rows below give T cell receptor beta chains drawn from one sample of a study of B cell selection in AIRE deficiency. TCRdb's table, derived via immunoSEQ multiplex PCR, lists solely in-frame clones and lacks some. The profile shows about 25,000 clones, approximately 97% of them singletons. Material for sequencing was conventional CD4+ T cells sorted from PBMCs. These receptor sequences come from a human donor with AIRE deficiency. The CDR3 runs from the conserved cysteine through the conserved F or W. Expanded clones are given a class, and other clones once, few, many or no size at all.

CASSLGPGGRGGNQPQHF | TRBJ1-5 | TRBV5-6 | -
CASSHRLSEQFF | TRBJ2-1 | TRBV6-5 | -
CASSSRDPGSGSPLHF | TRBJ1-6 | TRBV5-1 | once
CASSLIVGGTEAFF | TRBJ1-1 | TRBV27 | -
CASSQGGASGMPYNEQFF | TRBJ2-1 | TRBV4-3 | -
CASWKGPRQETQYF | TRBJ2-5 | TRBV5-8 | -
CASSWTGYNSPLHF | TRBJ1-6 | TRBV7-9 | -
CASSLILAGGHRGAYEQYF | TRBJ2-7 | TRBV5-6 | -
CASSNRQTGELFF | TRBJ2-2 | TRBV7-9 | -
CASSLAPTSGSNEQFF | TRBJ2-1 | TRBV5-1 | -
CASSLSSGDTDTQYF | TRBJ2-3 | TRBV4-1 | -